This TCR beta chain was documented in a study of blood T cell repertoires in COVID-19. Residents of under 25 US areas, aged roughly 18 to 89 years, made up the participants. As processed by the authors: How many nucleated cells were present was estimated from reference gene primer amplification. Generated by immunoSEQ multiplex PCR, the TCRdb table keeps only in-frame clones and is missing some. V, J and clone size are taken as reported in that table, and D and trimming were inferred from the DNA itself. The table shows 300,000 to 400,000 clones, with approximately 90% occurring only once. The germline V gene has CDR1 SGHNT and CDR2 YYREEE (reference sequence). This CDR3 comprises 16 residues. Trimming removed 4 bases at V and 2 bases at J, with 16 bases between.

The TCR comes from a woman aged 25 to 39 with acute COVID-19. The sample consisted of PBMCs or T cells enriched from blood (not recorded which). This sequence joins TRBV5-4 and TRBJ2-1; D may be TRBD2 (7 bases). This CDR3 is CASSGGAGEPYNEQFF. CDR3 nucleotides: TGTGCCAGCAGCGGGGGGGCGGGGGAGCCCTACAATGAGCAGTTCTTC.